Following are 17 T cell receptor beta chains from one sample sequenced in a study of T-cell memory formation after mild COVID-19. TCRdb passed the 5' RACE reads through MiXCR, listing each CDR3 protein once. The sample consists of 310,000 or so distinct CDR3 sequences, around a sixth of them appearing once. The sample comprised PBMCs or a T cell subset sorted from them (not recorded which). The source is a man aged 18 to 29 who had mild COVID-19 (a few samples of this study predate the infection). Cell type and time point are not known.

The table lists this clonotype with many counts. This rearrangement joins TRBV14 to TRBJ2-3; D unclear. Per germline, CDR1 SGHDN and CDR2 FVKESK. This CDR3 region has 13 residues. Trimming removed 4 bases from V and 6 bases from J, with 11 bases in between. The CDR3 bases are TGTGCCAGCAGCCCGCTTCCGTATGATACGCAGTATTTT. This sequence encodes CASSPLPYDTQYF.

This clonotype was picked up a small number of times. The J gene is TRBJ2-7, the V gene TRBV5-4; 8 nucleotides match TRBD1. The ends lost 5 bases at V and 6 bases at J; junction bases unmatched: 13. Germline V gene data show CDR1 as SGHNT and CDR2 as YYREEE (reference sequence). This CDR3 is built from 15 residues. CDR3 residues: CASSLYGQGASEQYF. The CDR3 bases are TGTGCCAGCAGTCTGTACGGGCAGGGGGCTTCCGAGCAGTACTTC.

This clonotype was observed a handful of times. V is TRBV12-3 or TRBV12-4 and J is TRBJ2-1; possible D gene TRBD2, 7 bases. This CDR3 is built from 17 residues. V was shortened by 7 bases and J by 7 bases, with 26 bases between the two germline ends. The CDR3 region has the DNA TGTGCCAGCACCAGCACCGTAGCTGGGGGGGCCGGGAATGAGCAGTTCTTC. Amino acid sequence: CASTSTVAGGAGNEQFF.

The genes are TRBV11-2 and TRBJ2-1; D gene ambiguous. CDR1 SGHAT and CDR2 FQNNGV come from the germline V gene. The length of the CDR3 is 15 residues. V gave up 5 bases and J gave up 5 bases, with 16 bases separating them. The CDR3 is CASSQLPRADNEQFF. DNA of the CDR3: TGTGCCAGCAGCCAACTGCCCCGGGCCGACAATGAGCAGTTCTTC. The full variable domain, completed using reference TRBV11-2 and TRBJ2-1, is EAGVAQSPRYKIIEKRQSVAFWCNPISGHATLYWYQQILGQGPKLLIQFQNNGVVDDSQLPKDRFSAERLKGVDSTLKIQPAKLEDSAVYLCASSQLPRADNEQFFGPGTRLTVL.

This clonotype appeared a few times. This chain joins TRBV4-3 and TRBJ1-1; unclear D gene. Per the germline V gene, CDR1 is LGHNA and CDR2 is YSLEER. The CDR3 covers 14 residues. With 6 bases removed from V and 2 bases from J, the gap between germline ends came to 13 bases. CDR3 residues: CASRPGRVNTEAFF. The CDR3 DNA reads as TGCGCCAGCAGACCTGGCAGAGTAAACACTGAAGCTTTCTTT.

Notes on this clonotype: This may come from a read error, since a much larger clone is one base off. J is TRBJ1-1 and V is TRBV6-5; D might be TRBD1 (5 bases). This CDR3 region has 13 residues. V lost 2 bases, J lost 1 base, and 5 bases lay in between. Germline values: CDR1 MNHEY, CDR2 SVGAGI. Here the CDR3 DNA reads TGTGCCAGCAGTTACCAGGGGAACACTGAAGCTTTCTTT. Its protein product is CASSYQGNTEAFF.

CDR3 residues: CAWSKIRVSGNTIYF. CDR3 sequence (DNA): TGTGCCTGGAGTAAAATACGGGTTTCTGGAAACACCATATATTTT. The genes are TRBV30 and TRBJ1-3; D is undetermined. The CDR3 is 15 residues long. In germline, CDR1 is GTSNPN, CDR2 SVGIG (reference sequence). Trimming removed 2 bases from V and 1 base from J, with 12 bases in between.

V gene TRBV4-1 combines with J gene TRBJ1-6; D ambiguous. With 4 bases removed from V and 10 bases from J, the gap between germline ends came to 17 bases. Germline CDR1 is MGHRA and CDR2 is YSYEKL. The CDR3 spans 15 residues. DNA for the CDR3: TGCGCCAGCAGCCCGCCCGAGAGGCCGCGCTCACCCCTCCACTTT. Its protein is CASSPPERPRSPLHF.

The CDR3 coding sequence is TGTGCCATCAGACCGACAGGAGGCGAGCAGTACTTC. Translation: CAIRPTGGEQYF. This rearrangement joins TRBV10-3 to TRBJ2-7, with TRBD1 as a possible D gene (6 bases). CDR3 length equals 12 residues. Germline V gene sequence: CDR1 ENHRY, CDR2 SYGVKD. Trimming left V 6 bases short and J 6 bases short, with 12 bases between.

The rearrangement links TRBV11-2 to TRBJ2-3; 9 bases align to TRBD2. The germline V gene has CDR1 SGHAT and CDR2 FQNNGV. Trimming cost V 4 bases and J 3 bases; bases outside gene matches: 8. The CDR3 sequence is 16 residues long. CDR3 in DNA: TGTGCCAGCAGCTCCCCCCCGGGACTAGCAACAGATACGCAGTATTTT. It encodes CASSSPPGLATDTQYF.

This clonotype showed up many times. The chain is built from TRBV5-1 and TRBJ1-3; D uncertain. Germline V CDR1 and CDR2: SGHRS, YFSETQ. This CDR3 has 14 amino acids. Trimming took 4 bases from V and 1 from J, leaving 9 bases between them. DNA for the CDR3: TGCGCCAGCAGCCCGTATTCGTCTGGAAACACCATATATTTT. This gives the protein CASSPYSSGNTIYF.

V usage is TRBV6-2 or TRBV6-3 and J usage is TRBJ2-1, with a weak D call TRBD1 (5 bases). The CDR3 totals 15 residues. V lost 2 bases to trimming and J lost 7 bases, with 15 bases between them. CDR1 is MNHEY, CDR2 SVGEGT, per germline. In DNA, the CDR3 is TGTGCCAGCAGTTACGTCGCAGGGTTAAGGAATGAGCAGTTCTTC. Amino acid sequence: CASSYVAGLRNEQFF.

The J gene is TRBJ2-3, the V gene TRBV4-3, with no clear D. V lost 0 bases and J 6 bases, leaving 10 bases between the germline ends. Germline V lookup: CDR1 LGHNA, CDR2 YSLEER. This CDR3 is built from 14 residues. CDR3 protein: CASSQDIGGDTQYF. Written as DNA, the CDR3 is TGCGCCAGCAGCCAAGACATCGGCGGTGATACGCAGTATTTT.

In its sample, this clonotype was seen a few times. V and J are TRBV5-1 and TRBJ1-2; no firm D call. The V gene lost 0 bases and the J gene lost 5 bases, with 5 bases spanning the gap. The CDR3 extends over 12 amino acids. Germline V gives CDR1 SGHRS, CDR2 YFSETQ. The CDR3 here is CASSLDEYGYTF. The CDR3 DNA reads as TGCGCCAGCAGCTTGGATGAGTATGGCTACACCTTC.

This clonotype was found a few times. V gene TRBV10-3 combines with J gene TRBJ2-4; no clear D. V was cut by 4 bases and J by 1 base, with 17 bases left in between. The germline CDR1 and CDR2 sequences are ENHRY and SYGVKD. This CDR3 comprises 17 residues. CDR3 region: CAISATIGMRAKNIQYF. As DNA, the CDR3 is TGTGCCATCAGTGCGACGATAGGGATGAGGGCCAAAAACATTCAGTACTTC.

A few counts support this clonotype. CDR3 bases: TGTGCCAGCAGCTCCCCCGGGACTAGCGGCACCAGCAGTGACAATGAGCAGTTCTTC. Its protein product is CASSSPGTSGTSSDNEQFF. The rearrangement joins TRBV7-3 to TRBJ2-1; TRBD2 agrees at 11 bases. The V and J ends lost 4 bases and 5 bases, in that order; junction bases with no gene match: 16. CDR3 length equals 19 residues. Germline assignment: CDR1 SGHTA and CDR2 FQGTGA.

This clonotype has a handful of counts. V is TRBV3-1 and J is TRBJ2-7; 7 bases align to TRBD2. Unmatched junction bases numbered 4, after V lost 6 bases and J lost 2 bases. The CDR3 has 13 residues. Germline assignment: CDR1 LGHDT and CDR2 YNNKEL (reference sequence). The CDR3 region is CASRGGVAYEQYF. CDR3 coding DNA: TGTGCCAGCAGGGGGGGGGTCGCCTACGAGCAGTACTTC.